The rows below give T cell receptor beta chains drawn from one sample of a study of regulatory T cells in long-lasting Graves disease. TCRdb itself ran the multiplex PCR reads through MiXCR, one entry per CDR3 protein. The sample has roughly 500,000 distinct CDR3 sequences; less than 15% are singletons. The same data also contributed to another study, on T cells in Graves' hyperthyroidism and ophthalmopathy.

The starting material was peripheral blood mononuclear cells (PBMCs), obtained at new diagnosis, from a patient treated with antithyroid drugs. These receptors were taken from a man aged 25-45 years with Graves disease. Each CDR3 is given with its conserved first and last residue. A D gene is named only where the DNA matches it firmly. Not all rows give a size; the values are once, few, many and, for expanded clones, a class.

CDR3 protein: CASRWTGGVDTQYF
CDR3 DNA: TGTGCCAGCAGGTGGACAGGGGGAGTAGATACGCAGTATTTT
clone size: .
V gene: TRBV27
J gene: TRBJ2-3
D gene: TRBD1
CDR3 length: 14

CDR3 protein: CATSRDIYEQYF
CDR3 DNA: TGTGCCACCAGCAGGGACATATACGAGCAGTACTTC
clone size: many
V gene: TRBV15
J gene: TRBJ2-7
D gene: .
CDR3 length: 12

CDR3 protein: CASNTIPGAGKTYEQYF
CDR3 DNA: TGTGCCAGTAACACTATCCCAGGGGCAGGGAAGACCTACGAGCAGTACTTC
clone size: many
V gene: TRBV27
J gene: TRBJ2-7
D gene: .
CDR3 length: 17

CDR3 protein: CASSFTAGEQFF
CDR3 DNA: TGTGCCAGTAGTTTTACCGCGGGAGAGCAGTTCTTC
clone size: .
V gene: TRBV9
J gene: TRBJ2-1
D gene: .
CDR3 length: 12

CDR3 protein: CASSEIVEANSPLHF
CDR3 DNA: TGCGCCAGCAGCGAAATAGTGGAGGCGAATTCACCCCTCCACTTT
clone size: few
V gene: TRBV5-1
J gene: TRBJ1-6
D gene: .
CDR3 length: 15

CDR3 protein: CASSKGDGYTF
CDR3 DNA: TGTGCCAGCAGCAAGGGAGATGGCTACACCTTC
clone size: .
V gene: TRBV9
J gene: TRBJ1-2
D gene: .
CDR3 length: 11

CDR3 protein: CSADTAWTGKSHEQYF
CDR3 DNA: TGCAGTGCCGATACCGCATGGACAGGCAAGTCACACGAGCAGTACTTC
clone size: many
V gene: TRBV20-1
J gene: TRBJ2-7
D gene: TRBD1
CDR3 length: 16

CDR3 protein: CSETGGFTYNEQFF
CDR3 DNA: TGCAGTGAGACGGGAGGCTTCACCTACAATGAGCAGTTCTTC
clone size: .
V gene: TRBV20-1
J gene: TRBJ2-1
D gene: TRBD2
CDR3 length: 14

CDR3 protein: CASSAGTSRYTDTQYF
CDR3 DNA: TGTGCCAGCAGTGCCGGGACTAGCAGATACACAGATACGCAGTATTTT
clone size: many
V gene: TRBV2
J gene: TRBJ2-3
D gene: TRBD2
CDR3 length: 16

CDR3 protein: CSVGVPGVTETQYF
CDR3 DNA: TGCAGCGTTGGGGTCCCAGGGGTAACGGAGACCCAGTACTTC
clone size: many
V gene: TRBV29-1
J gene: TRBJ2-5
D gene: .
CDR3 length: 14

CDR3 protein: CASSYQREIQTQYF
CDR3 DNA: TGTGCCAGCAGCTACCAGCGGGAGATACAGACCCAGTACTTC
clone size: many
V gene: TRBV11-2
J gene: TRBJ2-5
D gene: TRBD2
CDR3 length: 14

CDR3 protein: CSARDPSGTTDTQYF
CDR3 DNA: TGCAGTGCTAGAGACCCTAGCGGGACAACAGATACGCAGTATTTT
clone size: few
V gene: TRBV20-1
J gene: TRBJ2-3
D gene: TRBD2
CDR3 length: 15

CDR3 protein: CASSLRASGETQYF
CDR3 DNA: TGTGCCAGCAGTTTAAGGGCTAGCGGAGAGACCCAGTACTTC
clone size: .
V gene: TRBV27
J gene: TRBJ2-5
D gene: TRBD2
CDR3 length: 14

CDR3 protein: CASRTPYLTDTQYF
CDR3 DNA: TGTGCCAGCAGGACACCTTATCTGACAGATACGCAGTATTTT
clone size: many
V gene: TRBV2
J gene: TRBJ2-3
D gene: .
CDR3 length: 14

CDR3 protein: CSASAGAGSPLHF
CDR3 DNA: TGCAGTGCTAGTGCCGGGGCGGGTTCACCCCTCCACTTT
clone size: many
V gene: TRBV20-1
J gene: TRBJ1-6
D gene: .
CDR3 length: 13

CDR3 protein: CAWSETRGEQFF
CDR3 DNA: TGTGCCTGGAGCGAGACTCGTGGTGAGCAGTTCTTC
clone size: many
V gene: TRBV30
J gene: TRBJ2-1
D gene: .
CDR3 length: 12

CDR3 protein: CASSAGTGSEKLFF
CDR3 DNA: TGTGCCAGCAGCGCAGGGACAGGGAGTGAAAAACTGTTTTTT
clone size: many
V gene: TRBV7-2
J gene: TRBJ1-4
D gene: TRBD1
CDR3 length: 14

CDR3 protein: CTGHSNTEAFF
CDR3 DNA: TGCACCGGACATTCGAACACTGAAGCTTTCTTT
clone size: many
V gene: TRBV29-1
J gene: TRBJ1-1
D gene: .
CDR3 length: 11

CDR3 protein: CASGLRGGANYGYTF
CDR3 DNA: TGCGCCAGCGGCCTCAGGGGGGGGGCTAACTATGGCTACACCTTC
clone size: .
V gene: TRBV4-1
J gene: TRBJ1-2
D gene: TRBD1
CDR3 length: 15

CDR3 protein: CASSRTTGSSGAFF
CDR3 DNA: TGTGCCAGTAGTCGGACGACAGGTTCTTCAGGAGCTTTCTTT
clone size: few
V gene: TRBV19
J gene: TRBJ1-1
D gene: .
CDR3 length: 14

CDR3 protein: CASSLGTSETQYF
CDR3 DNA: TGTGCCAGCAGCCTAGGGACGTCAGAGACCCAGTACTTC
clone size: .
V gene: TRBV7-9
J gene: TRBJ2-5
D gene: .
CDR3 length: 13

CDR3 protein: CASIGGRASTDTQYF
CDR3 DNA: TGTGCCAGCATTGGCGGGAGGGCTAGCACAGATACGCAGTATTTT
clone size: .
V gene: TRBV2
J gene: TRBJ2-3
D gene: TRBD2
CDR3 length: 15

CDR3 protein: CASSLDSQATYNEQFF
CDR3 DNA: TGTGCCAGCAGCTTAGATTCGCAGGCTACCTACAATGAGCAGTTCTTC
clone size: few
V gene: TRBV11-2
J gene: TRBJ2-1
D gene: .
CDR3 length: 16

CDR3 protein: CASMRDSASEQYF
CDR3 DNA: TGTGCCAGCATGCGGGACTCCGCTTCCGAGCAGTACTTC
clone size: .
V gene: TRBV7-9
J gene: TRBJ2-7
D gene: .
CDR3 length: 13

CDR3 protein: CASSIWRRRPTPGLGTPNTGELFF
CDR3 DNA: TGTGCCAGTAGTATCTGGCGCAGACGGCCGACACCGGGATTAGGGACGCCGAACACCGGGGAGCTGTTTTTT
clone size: few
V gene: TRBV19
J gene: TRBJ2-2
D gene: .
CDR3 length: 24

CDR3 protein: CAYARDRRYNEQLF
CDR3 DNA: TGTGCCTACGCCCGGGACAGAAGATACAATGAGCAGCTCTTC
clone size: .
V gene: TRBV30
J gene: TRBJ2-1
D gene: TRBD1
CDR3 length: 14

CDR3 protein: CASSQGQGLGSPLHF
CDR3 DNA: TGTGCCAGCAGCCAAGGTCAGGGTTTGGGCTCACCCCTCCACTTT
clone size: few
V gene: TRBV4-2
J gene: TRBJ1-6
D gene: .
CDR3 length: 15

CDR3 protein: CASSSTGAWYGYTF
CDR3 DNA: TGTGCCAGCAGCTCAACCGGGGCCTGGTATGGCTACACCTTC
clone size: .
V gene: TRBV11-2
J gene: TRBJ1-2
D gene: .
CDR3 length: 14

CDR3 protein: CASSPGLAIGGELFF
CDR3 DNA: TGTGCCAGCTCACCTGGACTAGCGATTGGCGGGGAGCTGTTTTTT
clone size: .
V gene: TRBV18
J gene: TRBJ2-2
D gene: TRBD2
CDR3 length: 15

CDR3 protein: CASSKTYEYEQFF
CDR3 DNA: TGTGCCAGCAGCAAAACTTATGAATATGAGCAGTTCTTC
clone size: .
V gene: TRBV7-3
J gene: TRBJ2-1
D gene: .
CDR3 length: 13

CDR3 protein: CASSLGPSIYGYTF
CDR3 DNA: TGTGCCAGCAGCTTAGGACCTAGCATCTATGGCTACACCTTC
clone size: many
V gene: TRBV7-9
J gene: TRBJ1-2
D gene: .
CDR3 length: 14

CDR3 protein: CASRRSGANVLTF
CDR3 DNA: TGTGCCAGCAGAAGGTCTGGGGCCAACGTCCTGACTTTC
clone size: many
V gene: TRBV27
J gene: TRBJ2-6
D gene: .
CDR3 length: 13

CDR3 protein: CASRPTGASGSSDTQYF
CDR3 DNA: TGTGCCAGCAGACCCACGGGGGCTAGCGGGAGTTCAGATACGCAGTATTTT
clone size: .
V gene: TRBV6-1
J gene: TRBJ2-3
D gene: TRBD2
CDR3 length: 17

CDR3 protein: CSASQGAGETQYF
CDR3 DNA: TGCAGTGCTAGTCAGGGGGCCGGAGAGACCCAGTACTTC
clone size: many
V gene: TRBV20-1
J gene: TRBJ2-5
D gene: TRBD1
CDR3 length: 13

CDR3 protein: CASSEVRWANEKLFF
CDR3 DNA: TGTGCCAGCAGTGAAGTAAGGTGGGCTAATGAAAAACTGTTTTTT
clone size: many
V gene: TRBV6-1
J gene: TRBJ1-4
D gene: .
CDR3 length: 15

CDR3 protein: CSANPSGLAVTDTQYF
CDR3 DNA: TGCAGTGCCAACCCCTCGGGACTGGCGGTCACAGATACGCAGTATTTT
clone size: .
V gene: TRBV20-1
J gene: TRBJ2-3
D gene: .
CDR3 length: 16

CDR3 protein: CASSLAPPGRDEAFF
CDR3 DNA: TGTGCCAGCAGCTTAGCCCCCCCAGGGAGGGATGAAGCTTTCTTT
clone size: many
V gene: TRBV7-9
J gene: TRBJ1-1
D gene: .
CDR3 length: 15

CDR3 protein: CASSGRYRDRAKSSYEQYF
CDR3 DNA: TGCGCCAGCAGCGGGAGGTATCGGGACAGGGCAAAAAGCTCCTACGAGCAGTACTTC
clone size: .
V gene: TRBV5-1
J gene: TRBJ2-7
D gene: TRBD1
CDR3 length: 19

CDR3 protein: CSVAGLGDEQFF
CDR3 DNA: TGCAGCGTTGCGGGACTGGGCGATGAGCAGTTCTTC
clone size: few
V gene: TRBV29-1
J gene: TRBJ2-1
D gene: .
CDR3 length: 12

CDR3 protein: CASSLAPSSGVSTDTQYF
CDR3 DNA: TGTGCCAGCAGCTTAGCGCCCTCTAGCGGGGTGTCCACAGATACGCAGTATTTT
clone size: many
V gene: TRBV7-8
J gene: TRBJ2-3
D gene: TRBD2
CDR3 length: 18

CDR3 protein: CASSQGFGGSNQPQHF
CDR3 DNA: TGTGCCAGCAGCCAAGGGTTCGGGGGCAGCAATCAGCCCCAGCATTTT
clone size: few
V gene: TRBV3-1
J gene: TRBJ1-5
D gene: .
CDR3 length: 16

CDR3 protein: CASSLDKRTYEQYF
CDR3 DNA: TGTGCCAGCAGCCTCGACAAACGAACCTACGAGCAGTACTTC
clone size: few
V gene: TRBV12-3/TRBV12-4
J gene: TRBJ2-7
D gene: .
CDR3 length: 14

CDR3 protein: CSASIPSGPDTQYF
CDR3 DNA: TGCAGTGCTAGTATCCCTAGCGGCCCAGATACGCAGTATTTT
clone size: .
V gene: TRBV20-1
J gene: TRBJ2-3
D gene: TRBD2
CDR3 length: 14

CDR3 protein: CASSYIRRLPRGYSNQPQHF
CDR3 DNA: TGTGCCAGCAGTTACATCAGGAGACTCCCTCGGGGGTATAGCAATCAGCCCCAGCATTTT
clone size: many
V gene: TRBV6-8
J gene: TRBJ1-5
D gene: .
CDR3 length: 20

CDR3 protein: CASRGDSLANTIYF
CDR3 DNA: TGTGCCAGCAGGGGGGACTCCTTAGCGAACACCATATATTTT
clone size: many
V gene: TRBV2
J gene: TRBJ1-3
D gene: .
CDR3 length: 14

CDR3 protein: CAIRGQGTNYGYTF
CDR3 DNA: TGTGCCATCAGGGGACAGGGGACTAACTATGGCTACACCTTC
clone size: .
V gene: TRBV10-3
J gene: TRBJ1-2
D gene: TRBD1
CDR3 length: 14

CDR3 protein: CAWYQAGGPLNEQFF
CDR3 DNA: TGTGCCTGGTACCAAGCGGGAGGACCTTTAAATGAGCAGTTCTTC
clone size: many
V gene: TRBV30
J gene: TRBJ2-1
D gene: TRBD2
CDR3 length: 15

CDR3 protein: CASSHSGSYTGELFF
CDR3 DNA: TGTGCCAGCAGCCACTCGGGTTCGTACACCGGGGAGCTGTTTTTT
clone size: .
V gene: TRBV3-1
J gene: TRBJ2-2
D gene: .
CDR3 length: 15

CDR3 protein: CASSQEGRQDQPQHF
CDR3 DNA: TGCGCCAGCAGCCAAGAGGGGCGACAGGATCAGCCCCAGCATTTT
clone size: .
V gene: TRBV4-1
J gene: TRBJ1-5
D gene: .
CDR3 length: 15